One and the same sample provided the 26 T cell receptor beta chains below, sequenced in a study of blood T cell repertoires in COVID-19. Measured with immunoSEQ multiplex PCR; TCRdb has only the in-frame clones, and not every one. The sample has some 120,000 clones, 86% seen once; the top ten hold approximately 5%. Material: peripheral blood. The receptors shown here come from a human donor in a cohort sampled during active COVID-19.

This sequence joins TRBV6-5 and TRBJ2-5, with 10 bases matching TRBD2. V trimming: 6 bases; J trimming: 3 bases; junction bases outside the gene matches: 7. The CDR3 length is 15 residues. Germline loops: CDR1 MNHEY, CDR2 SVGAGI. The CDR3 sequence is CASRNSGTSEETQYF. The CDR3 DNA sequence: TGTGCCAGCAGAAATTCCGGGACTAGCGAAGAGACCCAGTACTTC.

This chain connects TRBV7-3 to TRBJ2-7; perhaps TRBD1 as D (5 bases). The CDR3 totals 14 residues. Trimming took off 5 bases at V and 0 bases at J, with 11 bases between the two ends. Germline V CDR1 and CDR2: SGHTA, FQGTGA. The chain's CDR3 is CASSEQGNSYEQYF. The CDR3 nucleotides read TGTGCCAGCAGCGAGCAGGGAAACTCCTACGAGCAGTACTTC.

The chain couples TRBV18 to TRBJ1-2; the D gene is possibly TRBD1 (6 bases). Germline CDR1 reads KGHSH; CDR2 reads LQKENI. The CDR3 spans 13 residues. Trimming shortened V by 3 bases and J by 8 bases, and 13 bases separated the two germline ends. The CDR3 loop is CASSPSQGYGYTF. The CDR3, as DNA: TGTGCCAGCTCACCTTCTCAGGGGTACGGCTACACCTTC.

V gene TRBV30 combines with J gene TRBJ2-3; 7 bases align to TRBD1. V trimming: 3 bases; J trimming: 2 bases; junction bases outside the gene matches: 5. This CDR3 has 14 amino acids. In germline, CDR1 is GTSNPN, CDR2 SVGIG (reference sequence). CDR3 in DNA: TGTGCCTGGAGCCACACAGGGGACACAGATACGCAGTATTTT. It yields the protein CAWSHTGDTDTQYF.

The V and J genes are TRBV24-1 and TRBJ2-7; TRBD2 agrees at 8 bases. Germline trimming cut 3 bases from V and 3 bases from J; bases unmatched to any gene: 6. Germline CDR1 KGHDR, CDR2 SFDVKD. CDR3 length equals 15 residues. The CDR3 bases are TGTGCCACCAGTGATCATACTAGCGGAGGCTACGAGCAGTACTTC. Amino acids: CATSDHTSGGYEQYF.

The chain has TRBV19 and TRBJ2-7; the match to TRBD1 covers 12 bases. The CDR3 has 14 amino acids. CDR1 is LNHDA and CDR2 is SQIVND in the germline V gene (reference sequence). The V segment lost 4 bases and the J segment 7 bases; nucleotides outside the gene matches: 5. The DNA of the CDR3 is TGTGCCAGTAGTAGGGGACAGGGGGCAAGGGAGCAGTACTTC. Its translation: CASSRGQGAREQYF.

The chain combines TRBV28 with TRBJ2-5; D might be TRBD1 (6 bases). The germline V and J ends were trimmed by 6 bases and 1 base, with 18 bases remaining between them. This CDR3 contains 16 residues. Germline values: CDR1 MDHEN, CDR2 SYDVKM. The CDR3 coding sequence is TGTGCCAGCAGCGCCCTTAAGGACAGACTCCAAGAGACCCAGTACTTC. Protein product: CASSALKDRLQETQYF. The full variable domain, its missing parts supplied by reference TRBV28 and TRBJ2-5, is DVKVTQSSRYLVKRTGEKVFLECVQDMDHENMFWYRQDPGLGLRLIYFSYDVKMKEKGDIPEGYSVSREKKERFSLILESASTNQTSMYLCASSALKDRLQETQYFGPGTRLLVL.

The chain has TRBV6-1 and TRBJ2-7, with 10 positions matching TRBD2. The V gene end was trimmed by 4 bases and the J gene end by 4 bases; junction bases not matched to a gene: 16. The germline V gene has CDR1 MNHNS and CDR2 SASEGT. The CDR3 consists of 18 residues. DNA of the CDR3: TGTGCCAGCAGTGGGAGGGGGTGGCGCGCTAGCGGGAGTTACGAGCAGTACTTC. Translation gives CASSGRGWRASGSYEQYF.

CDR3 in amino acids: CAISELGGGNEQYF. DNA for the CDR3: TGTGCCATCAGTGAGTTAGGGGGCGGGAACGAGCAGTACTTC. The V call is TRBV10-3, the J call TRBJ2-7, with D possibly matching TRBD1 (7 bases). Trimming pared 1 base from V and 5 bases from J, leaving 12 bases between. CDR3 size: 14 residues. Germline V gene sequence: CDR1 ENHRY, CDR2 SYGVKD.

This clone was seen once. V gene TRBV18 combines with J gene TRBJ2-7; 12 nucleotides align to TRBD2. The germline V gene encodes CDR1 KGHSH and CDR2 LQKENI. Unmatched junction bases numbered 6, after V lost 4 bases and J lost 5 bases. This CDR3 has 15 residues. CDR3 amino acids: CASSQPGLAGNEQYF. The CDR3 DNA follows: TGTGCCAGCTCACAACCGGGACTAGCGGGTAACGAGCAGTACTTC.

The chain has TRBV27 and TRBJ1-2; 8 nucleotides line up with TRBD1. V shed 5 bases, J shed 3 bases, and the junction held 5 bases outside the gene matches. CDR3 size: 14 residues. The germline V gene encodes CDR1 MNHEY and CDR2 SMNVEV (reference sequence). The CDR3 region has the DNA TGTGCCAGCAGTGACGGACAGGGTTACTATGGCTACACCTTC. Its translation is CASSDGQGYYGYTF.

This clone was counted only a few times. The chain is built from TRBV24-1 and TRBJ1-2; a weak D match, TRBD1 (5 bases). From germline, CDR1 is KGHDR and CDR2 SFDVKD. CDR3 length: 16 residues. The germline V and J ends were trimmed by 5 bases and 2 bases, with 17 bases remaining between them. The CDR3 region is CATSVGGVGQNYGYTF. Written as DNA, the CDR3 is TGTGCCACCAGTGTAGGAGGGGTGGGCCAGAACTATGGCTACACCTTC.

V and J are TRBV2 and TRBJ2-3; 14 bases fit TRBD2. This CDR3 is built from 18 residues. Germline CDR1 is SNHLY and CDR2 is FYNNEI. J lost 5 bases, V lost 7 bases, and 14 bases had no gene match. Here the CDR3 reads CASTVGGLAGVYGDTQYF. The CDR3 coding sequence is TGTGCCAGCACGGTGGGGGGACTAGCGGGAGTCTATGGAGATACGCAGTATTTT.

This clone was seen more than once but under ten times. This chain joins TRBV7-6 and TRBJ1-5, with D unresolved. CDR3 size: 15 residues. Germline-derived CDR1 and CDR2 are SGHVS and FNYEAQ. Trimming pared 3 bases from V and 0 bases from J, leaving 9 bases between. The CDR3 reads CASSFSPNSNQPQHF. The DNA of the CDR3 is TGTGCCAGCAGCTTTAGTCCCAATAGCAATCAGCCCCAGCATTTT.

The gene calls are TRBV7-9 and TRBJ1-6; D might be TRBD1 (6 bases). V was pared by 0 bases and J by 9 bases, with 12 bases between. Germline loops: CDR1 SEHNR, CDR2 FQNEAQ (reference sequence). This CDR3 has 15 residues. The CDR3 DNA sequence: TGTGCCAGCAGCTTAGCACAGGGTGGGTCTTCACCCCTCCACTTT. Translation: CASSLAQGGSSPLHF.

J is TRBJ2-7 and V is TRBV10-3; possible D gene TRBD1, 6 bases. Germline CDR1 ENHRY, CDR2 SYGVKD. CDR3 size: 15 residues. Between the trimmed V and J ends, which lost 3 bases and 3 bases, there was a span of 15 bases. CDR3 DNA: TGTGCCATCAGTGATATACCGGGACAAAGCTACGAGCAGTACTTC. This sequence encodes CAISDIPGQSYEQYF.

The CDR3 spells CASSYSWTGSEQYF. CDR3 DNA sequence: TGTGCCAGCAGTTACTCCTGGACAGGGTCCGAGCAGTACTTC. V is TRBV6-2 or TRBV6-3 and J is TRBJ2-7, with 8 bases fitting TRBD1. V was pared by 0 bases and J by 6 bases, with 4 bases of the junction left unmatched. Germline values: CDR1 MNHEY, CDR2 SVGEGT. CDR3 length equals 14 residues.

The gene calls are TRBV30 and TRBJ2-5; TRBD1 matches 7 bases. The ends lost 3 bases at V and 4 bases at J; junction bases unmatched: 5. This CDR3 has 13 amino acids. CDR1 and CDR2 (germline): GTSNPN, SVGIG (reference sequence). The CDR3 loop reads CAWSRGTPETQYF. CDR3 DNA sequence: TGTGCCTGGAGCAGGGGGACCCCAGAGACCCAGTACTTC.

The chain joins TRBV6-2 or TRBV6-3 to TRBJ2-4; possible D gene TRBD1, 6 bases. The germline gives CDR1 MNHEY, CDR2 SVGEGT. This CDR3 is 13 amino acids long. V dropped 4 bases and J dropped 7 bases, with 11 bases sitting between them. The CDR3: CASSSDRPNIQYF. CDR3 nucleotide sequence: TGTGCCAGCAGTTCAGACAGGCCGAACATTCAGTACTTC.

DNA of the CDR3: TGTGCCACCAGCTTGACAGGATCTCCCTCTGGGGCCAACGTCCTGACTTTC. It is translated as CATSLTGSPSGANVLTF. This chain joins TRBV24-1 and TRBJ2-6; D might be TRBD1 (6 bases). Germline V gene lookup returns CDR1 KGHDR and CDR2 SFDVKD. Trimming shortened V by 7 bases and J by 0 bases, and 15 bases separated the two germline ends. CDR3 length: 17 amino acids.

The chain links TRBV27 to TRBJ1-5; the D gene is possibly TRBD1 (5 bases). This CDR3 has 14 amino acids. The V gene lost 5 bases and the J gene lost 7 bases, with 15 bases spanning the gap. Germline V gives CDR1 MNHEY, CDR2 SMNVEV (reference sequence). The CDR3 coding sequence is TGTGCCAGCAGTCTCGCTTCCCGGGGGCAGCCCCAGCATTTT. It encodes CASSLASRGQPQHF.

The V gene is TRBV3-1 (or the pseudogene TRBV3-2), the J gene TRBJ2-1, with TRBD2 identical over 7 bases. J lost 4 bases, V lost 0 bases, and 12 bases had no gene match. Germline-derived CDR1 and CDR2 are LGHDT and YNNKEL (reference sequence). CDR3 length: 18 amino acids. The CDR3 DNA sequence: TGTGCCAGCAGCCAAGATCAGGGCGGGGGAGTCGCTTACAATGAGCAGTTCTTC. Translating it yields CASSQDQGGGVAYNEQFF.

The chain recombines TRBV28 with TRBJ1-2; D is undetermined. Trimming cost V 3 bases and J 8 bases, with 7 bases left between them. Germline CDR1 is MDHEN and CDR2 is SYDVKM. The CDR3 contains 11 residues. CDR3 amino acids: CASSFSHGYTF. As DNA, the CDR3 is TGTGCCAGCAGTTTTAGTCACGGCTACACCTTC.

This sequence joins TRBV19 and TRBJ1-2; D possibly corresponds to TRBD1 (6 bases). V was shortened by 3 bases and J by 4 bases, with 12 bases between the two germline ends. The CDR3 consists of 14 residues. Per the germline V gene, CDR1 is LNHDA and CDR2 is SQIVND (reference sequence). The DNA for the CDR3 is TGTGCCAGTAGTATCAGGGGTGTAATCTATGGCTACACCTTC. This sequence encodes CASSIRGVIYGYTF.

The CDR3 loop is CASSLELAEAYEQYF. The DNA for the CDR3 is TGTGCCAGCAGCTTAGAGCTAGCGGAGGCCTACGAGCAGTACTTC. V gene TRBV7-6 combines with J gene TRBJ2-7, with 7 positions matching TRBD2. CDR3 length: 15 residues. V shed 1 base, J shed 2 bases, and the junction held 5 bases outside the gene matches. Germline V gene lookup returns CDR1 SGHVS and CDR2 FNYEAQ.

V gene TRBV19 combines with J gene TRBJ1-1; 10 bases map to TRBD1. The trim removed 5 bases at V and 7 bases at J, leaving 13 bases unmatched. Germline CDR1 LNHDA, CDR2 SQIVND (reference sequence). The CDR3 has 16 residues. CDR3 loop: CASSPRGGTGAIEAFF. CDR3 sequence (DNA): TGTGCCAGTAGTCCCCGGGGGGGGACAGGGGCCATTGAAGCTTTCTTT.